This T cell receptor beta chain was captured by sequencing in a study of CD8+ T cells in alopecia areata. This clone was detected only a few times. Its target is unknown. The CDR3 totals 13 residues. Germline values: CDR1 SGHVS, CDR2 FNYEAQ. V shed 4 bases and J shed 2 bases, with 8 bases lying between them. Study results and caveats: On tofacitinib, scalp and blood still held many of the expanded lesional clones.

This sample's treatment: oral pan-JAK inhibitor, 5-10 mg twice daily. Alopecia areata patients provided lesional scalp punch biopsies and peripheral blood. Investigators isolated RNA and reverse transcribed it into cDNA to act as the sequencing template. Sequencing was performed with immunoSEQ multiplex PCR; in TCRdb, only in-frame clones are kept and a portion is missing. The table has around 300,000 clones, around 64% seen once. The sample consisted of CD4+ T cells sorted from blood, taken around week 54, from a patient treated with tofacitinib. The sequence was obtained from a human donor with alopecia areata. J is TRBJ1-1 and V is TRBV7-6; D is undetermined. The CDR3 nucleotides are TGTGCCAGCAGCTCAGGCTACAACACTGAAGCTTTCTTT. Translation: CASSSGYNTEAFF.